These 30 T cell receptor beta chains were all obtained from the same sample, sequenced in a study of T-cell reconstitution after alpha-beta-depleted transplantation in children. It was with unique molecular identifiers that the TCRbeta library was prepared. One entry per CDR3 protein, called by TCRdb with MiXCR from the PCR reads. The table has around 410,000 distinct CDR3 sequences, about 11% seen once. Sequences were derived from PBMCs from the stem cell graft donor, sampled from the stem cell graft. These receptors were obtained from a human donor who donated a stem cell graft to a child with acute myeloid leukemia.

The genes are TRBV9 and TRBJ1-2; 10 bases agree with TRBD1. With 2 bases clipped from V and 2 bases from J, the junction kept 3 bases outside the gene matches. Per germline, CDR1 SGDLS and CDR2 YYNGEE. The CDR3 spans 15 residues. The CDR3, as DNA: TGTGCCAGCAGCGTGGGACAGGGGTTGAACTATGGCTACACCTTC. Translation: CASSVGQGLNYGYTF.

This clonotype was seen more than once but under ten times. The J gene is TRBJ2-7, the V gene TRBV20-1, with TRBD2 matching over 13 bases. Germline V lookup: CDR1 DFQATT, CDR2 SNEGSKA (reference sequence). Trimming at V came to 0 bases and at J to 1 base, leaving 0 bases not matched to a gene. The CDR3 is 15 residues long. The CDR3 here is CSARETSGRSYEQYF. The CDR3 DNA is TGCAGTGCTAGAGAGACTAGCGGGAGGTCCTACGAGCAGTACTTC.

The chain links TRBV7-3 to TRBJ2-7; TRBD1 matches at 7 bases. Germline CDR1 reads SGHTA; CDR2 reads FQGTGA. This CDR3 comprises 14 residues. The J segment lost 0 bases and the V segment lost 4 bases, leaving 3 bases of the junction unmatched. This chain's CDR3 is CASSSTGTSYEQYF. Written as DNA, the CDR3 is TGTGCCAGCAGCTCGACAGGGACCTCCTACGAGCAGTACTTC.

This clonotype was detected a few times. The CDR3 DNA reads TGTGCCAGCAGTGCTTTAGCGGCTCAGCCCCAGCATTTT. Encoded protein: CASSALAAQPQHF. The rearrangement links TRBV2 to TRBJ1-5; D is unclear. Germline V lookup: CDR1 SNHLY, CDR2 FYNNEI. Trimming pared 4 bases from V and 6 bases from J, leaving 10 bases between. This CDR3 has 13 residues.

V gene TRBV7-2 combines with J gene TRBJ2-5; the match to TRBD2 covers 7 bases. This CDR3 has 15 amino acids. Germline lookup yields CDR1 SGHTA and CDR2 FQGNSA. V lost 4 bases and J lost 0; bases outside the gene matches: 5. CDR3 loop: CASSSWGGYQETQYF. The CDR3 DNA reads TGTGCCAGCAGCTCATGGGGGGGTTACCAAGAGACCCAGTACTTC.

A few counts support this clonotype. This chain links TRBV29-1 with TRBJ2-7, with D tentatively TRBD1 or TRBD2 (5 bases each). Trimming left V 3 bases short and J 1 base short, with 13 bases between. This CDR3 region has 14 residues. Germline CDR1 is SQVTM and CDR2 is ANQGSEA. The CDR3 region is CSVDRGGLSYEQYF. In DNA, the CDR3 is TGCAGCGTTGATCGGGGCGGGCTGTCCTACGAGCAGTACTTC.

This clonotype has more than one count but fewer than ten. The chain carries TRBV19 and TRBJ1-5; weak D call: TRBD1 (5 bases). This CDR3 is built from 15 residues. Trimming stripped 4 bases from V and 4 bases from J, with 14 bases between. Germline CDR1 and CDR2: LNHDA and SQIVND (reference sequence). The CDR3 DNA sequence: TGTGCCAGTAGTACCCAGGACAACTCGAATCAGCCCCAGCATTTT. It codes for CASSTQDNSNQPQHF.

This chain connects TRBV11-2 to TRBJ2-3; 14 bases agree with TRBD2. The CDR3 consists of 19 residues. The trim removed 5 bases at V and 2 bases at J, leaving 12 bases unmatched. The germline V gene encodes CDR1 SGHAT and CDR2 FQNNGV. The CDR3 reads CASSMTGRLAGGFTDTQYF. CDR3 bases: TGTGCCAGCAGCATGACCGGACGACTAGCGGGGGGGTTCACAGATACGCAGTATTTT.

There are a few counts of this clonotype. This rearrangement joins TRBV11-1 to TRBJ2-7; 8 bases align to TRBD1. CDR1 is SGHAT and CDR2 is FQDESV in the germline V gene (reference sequence). This CDR3 has 13 amino acids. V was clipped by 5 bases and J by 3 bases; unmatched bases: 3. CDR3 nucleotide sequence: TGTGCCAGCAGCCACGGACAGGGCTACGAGCAGTACGTC. Residues: CASSHGQGYEQYV.

The chain combines TRBV7-2 with TRBJ1-6, with 7 bases that match TRBD1. The CDR3 runs to 18 residues. Trimming at V came to 2 bases and at J to 1 base, leaving 8 bases not matched to a gene. Germline-derived CDR1 and CDR2 are SGHTA and FQGNSA. The CDR3 reads CASSLTTGWDSYNSPLHF. The DNA of the CDR3 is TGTGCCAGCAGCTTAACGACAGGGTGGGATTCCTATAATTCACCCCTCCACTTT.

There are many counts of this clonotype. The CDR3 DNA reads as TGCAGTGCTAGATTTCCTACAGGAGCACAAGAGACCCAGTACTTC. Translated, it gives CSARFPTGAQETQYF. J is TRBJ2-5 and V is TRBV20-1, with D maybe TRBD1 (5 bases). Trimming took 2 bases from V and 2 from J, leaving 15 bases between them. The CDR3 is 15 amino acids. Germline assignment: CDR1 DFQATT and CDR2 SNEGSKA (reference sequence).

The rearrangement uses TRBV5-1 and TRBJ2-7; perhaps D is TRBD1 or TRBD2 (5 bases each). Germline V CDR1 and CDR2: SGHRS, YFSETQ. The CDR3 is 16 amino acids. Trimming took 0 bases from V and 0 from J, leaving 13 bases between them. The CDR3 nucleotides are TGCGCCAGCAGCTTGGCTTTAGGGACCAGCTCCTACGAGCAGTACTTC. It is translated as CASSLALGTSSYEQYF. Full variable domain (rest looked up from reference TRBV5-1 and TRBJ2-7): KAGVTQTPRYLIKTRGQQVTLSCSPISGHRSVSWYQQTPGQGLQFLFEYFSETQRNKGNFPGRFSGRQFSNSRSEMNVSTLELGDSALYLCASSLALGTSSYEQYFGPGTRLTVT.

V gene TRBV5-5 combines with J gene TRBJ1-1; D is unclear. Germline loops: CDR1 SGHKS, CDR2 YYEKEE (reference sequence). Trimming left V 4 bases short and J 7 bases short, with 17 bases between. There are 14 residues in the CDR3. CDR3 nucleotide sequence: TGTGCCAGCAGCCTGAAGGTGGTATTGGGTGAAGCTTTCTTT. Its protein is CASSLKVVLGEAFF.

This clonotype occurred a few times. J is TRBJ2-7 and V is TRBV4-1; the D is unclear. V gave up 2 bases and J gave up 3 bases, with 11 bases separating them. Per the germline V gene, CDR1 is MGHRA and CDR2 is YSYEKL. CDR3 length: 14 residues. CDR3 in amino acids: CASSQSLGGYEQYV. CDR3 in DNA: TGCGCCAGCAGCCAAAGTTTGGGCGGCTACGAGCAGTACGTC.

This clonotype was detected ten times or more. The chain joins TRBV27 to TRBJ2-1, with D possibly matching TRBD1 (6 bases). The germline gives CDR1 MNHEY, CDR2 SMNVEV (reference sequence). Trimming removed 3 bases from V and 3 bases from J, with 6 bases in between. CDR3 size: 13 residues. CDR3 sequence reads: CASSLTGYNEQFF. The CDR3 DNA follows: TGTGCCAGCAGTTTGACAGGCTACAATGAGCAGTTCTTC.

The V and J genes are TRBV29-1 and TRBJ2-5; D perhaps matches TRBD2 (5 bases). Germline loops: CDR1 SQVTM, CDR2 ANQGSEA. This CDR3 has 14 amino acids. Trimming took off 5 bases at V and 1 base at J, with 14 bases between the two ends. CDR3 nucleotides: TGCAGCGTTTATTTGTCGGGGAGCCAAGAGACCCAGTACTTC. Its protein product is CSVYLSGSQETQYF. The full variable domain, with the rest looked up from reference TRBV29-1 and TRBJ2-5, is SAVISQKPSRDICQRGTSLTIQCQVDSQVTMMFWYRQQPGQSLTLIATANQGSEATYESGFVIDKFPISRPNLTFSTLTVSNMSPEDSSIYLCSVYLSGSQETQYFGPGTRLLVL.

The rearrangement uses TRBV27 and TRBJ2-7, with TRBD2 as a possible D gene (6 bases). The CDR3 covers 14 residues. The germline V gene has CDR1 MNHEY and CDR2 SMNVEV (reference sequence). V gave up 0 bases and J gave up 6 bases, with 12 bases separating them. CDR3 sequence reads: CASSLSGAGREQYF. For the CDR3, the DNA is TGTGCCAGCAGTTTATCGGGAGCGGGTCGCGAGCAGTACTTC.

V gene TRBV18 combines with J gene TRBJ1-6; D unclear. V gave up 3 bases and J gave up 5 bases, with 11 bases separating them. There are 15 residues in the CDR3. CDR1 and CDR2 from the germline V gene are KGHSH and LQKENI. The CDR3 spells CASSPVQLHNSPLHF. DNA for the CDR3: TGTGCCAGCTCACCGGTACAGCTCCATAATTCACCCCTCCACTTT.

This clonotype was seen only a few times. The V call is TRBV18, the J call TRBJ1-5, with no clear D. CDR1 is KGHSH, CDR2 LQKENI, per germline. V was cut by 3 bases and J by 0 bases, with 3 bases left in between. CDR3 size: 13 residues. The CDR3 nucleotides read TGTGCCAGCTCACCCAGTAGCAATCAGCCCCAGCATTTT. Its translation is CASSPSSNQPQHF. The full variable domain, with the rest looked up from reference TRBV18 and TRBJ1-5, is NAGVMQNPRHLVRRRGQEARLRCSPMKGHSHVYWYRQLPEEGLKFMVYLQKENIIDESGMPKERFSAEFPKEGPSILRIQQVVRGDSAAYFCASSPSSNQPQHFGDGTRLSIL.

This clonotype was observed a few times. The gene calls are TRBV29-1 and TRBJ2-1, with 7 bases aligning to TRBD1. Germline CDR1 and CDR2: SQVTM and ANQGSEA. Losses at the gene ends were 2 bases for V and 5 bases for J; bases not matched to a gene: 9. CDR3 length: 15 amino acids. CDR3 bases: TGCAGCGTTGAACACAGGGGACAGACCGACAATGAGCAGTTCTTC. Translating gives CSVEHRGQTDNEQFF.

This clonotype was counted only a few times. Written as DNA, the CDR3 is TGTGCCAGCTCACGCCTTGCAAAGACCGGGACAGGGAATAAAGATACGCAGTATTTT. This translates into CASSRLAKTGTGNKDTQYF. The genes are TRBV18 and TRBJ2-3; 9 nucleotides match TRBD1. Trimming removed 4 bases from V and 5 bases from J; junction bases left unmatched: 19. Looked up from germline, CDR1 is KGHSH and CDR2 is LQKENI. CDR3 size: 19 residues.

This clonotype was counted many times. The rearrangement links TRBV4-1 to TRBJ2-5, with unresolved D. Germline CDR1 is MGHRA and CDR2 is YSYEKL. The V end was cut by 0 bases, the J end by 5 bases, with 4 bases between. The CDR3 runs 12 residues. The CDR3 sequence is CASSQEGETQYF. CDR3 sequence (DNA): TGCGCCAGCAGCCAAGAGGGGGAGACCCAGTACTTC.

This clonotype was seen repeatedly, ten times or more. The chain joins TRBV4-3 to TRBJ2-5, with 11 nucleotides matching TRBD2. Germline values: CDR1 LGHNA, CDR2 YSLEER. The CDR3 contains 15 residues. J lost 2 bases, V lost 5 bases, and 4 bases had no gene match. CDR3 in amino acids: CASSSGLAEQETQYF. CDR3 nucleotide sequence: TGCGCCAGCAGCTCGGGACTAGCGGAACAAGAGACCCAGTACTTC.

This clonotype came up many times. The chain couples TRBV5-1 to TRBJ2-6; D not certain. Trimming pared 0 bases from V and 0 bases from J, leaving 4 bases between. The CDR3 is 15 residues long. Per the germline V gene, CDR1 is SGHRS and CDR2 is YFSETQ. DNA of the CDR3: TGCGCCAGCAGCTTGGGCAACTCTGGGGCCAACGTCCTGACTTTC. Its protein is CASSLGNSGANVLTF.

In its sample, this clonotype was seen many times. The chain links TRBV7-2 to TRBJ1-3; no firm D call. Trimming left V 1 base short and J 2 bases short, with 6 bases between. CDR3 size: 14 residues. Germline CDR1 and CDR2: SGHTA and FQGNSA. The CDR3 loop reads CASSLGTAGNTIYF. The CDR3 DNA is TGTGCCAGCAGCTTAGGAACAGCTGGAAACACCATATATTTT.

V and J are TRBV14 and TRBJ2-2; D remains unclear. Germline lookup yields CDR1 SGHDN and CDR2 FVKESK. Between the trimmed V and J ends, which lost 4 bases and 1 base, there was a span of 7 bases. The CDR3 runs 14 residues. The DNA for the CDR3 is TGTGCCAGCAGCCGCTTACAGAACACCGGGGAGCTGTTTTTT. It translates to CASSRLQNTGELFF. Full variable domain (missing parts from reference TRBV14 and TRBJ2-2): EAGVTQFPSHSVIEKGQTVTLRCDPISGHDNLYWYRRVMGKEIKFLLHFVKESKQDESGMPNNRFLAERTGGTYSTLKVQPAELEDSGVYFCASSRLQNTGELFFGEGSRLTVL.

This clonotype is labeled as medium-sized (0.01 to 0.1%). The chain links TRBV7-9 to TRBJ1-6; D gene uncertain. The length of the CDR3 is 14 residues. Germline CDR1 and CDR2: SEHNR and FQNEAQ (reference sequence). The V gene lost 5 bases and the J gene lost 9 bases, with 14 bases spanning the gap. CDR3 loop: CASSPQAGSSPLHF. The CDR3 region has the DNA TGTGCCAGCAGCCCGCAGGCTGGCAGTTCACCCCTCCACTTT.

This clonotype was counted ten times or more. This sequence joins TRBV7-2 and TRBJ1-1; a weak D match, TRBD1 (5 bases). V gave up 1 base and J gave up 8 bases, with 17 bases separating them. Germline V gives CDR1 SGHTA, CDR2 FQGNSA. The length of the CDR3 is 15 residues. CDR3 sequence (DNA): TGTGCCAGCAGCTTAGAGTCTGGGGCAGGTCGGGAAGCTTTCTTT. Translating gives CASSLESGAGREAFF.

This clonotype was seen more than once but under ten times. The rearrangement joins TRBV18 to TRBJ1-6, with TRBD1 matching over 7 bases. Germline CDR1 KGHSH, CDR2 LQKENI. This CDR3 is built from 15 residues. J lost 8 bases, V lost 4 bases, and 8 bases had no gene match. As DNA, the CDR3 is TGTGCCAGCTCACAAGGGACAGCGTCCTATTCACCCCTCCACTTT. This encodes CASSQGTASYSPLHF.

This chain links TRBV7-9 with TRBJ2-6; D not certain. V shed 1 base and J shed 0 bases, with 10 bases lying between them. Germline values: CDR1 SEHNR, CDR2 FQNEAQ (reference sequence). The CDR3 totals 17 residues. CDR3 amino acids: CASSLGLGSSGANVLTF. CDR3 in DNA: TGTGCCAGCAGCTTAGGGTTAGGCAGCTCTGGGGCCAACGTCCTGACTTTC.